This TCR beta chain was recovered during a study of blood T cell repertoires in COVID-19. As originally analysed: Amplification of reference gene primers was used by the study to estimate nucleated cell counts. TCRdb's copy holds only in-frame clones and misses some; the assay was immunoSEQ multiplex PCR. V and J calls and clone size are as listed in that table; D and trimming were resolved from the DNA. The sample carries approximately 240,000 clones, about 88% recorded once. CDR1 is MNHEY, CDR2 SVGAGI, per germline. This CDR3 comprises 15 residues. The ends were cut back, 0 bases at V and 4 bases at J, with 10 bases in the middle.

Sequenced input: peripheral blood. The V call is TRBV6-5, the J call TRBJ2-1, with D possibly TRBD2 on 5 matching bases. The source is a woman aged 40 to 50 who had recovered from COVID-19. For the CDR3, the DNA is TGTGCCAGCAGTTACTCGATAGCGCAGTACAATGAGCAGTTCTTC. Amino acids: CASSYSIAQYNEQFF.